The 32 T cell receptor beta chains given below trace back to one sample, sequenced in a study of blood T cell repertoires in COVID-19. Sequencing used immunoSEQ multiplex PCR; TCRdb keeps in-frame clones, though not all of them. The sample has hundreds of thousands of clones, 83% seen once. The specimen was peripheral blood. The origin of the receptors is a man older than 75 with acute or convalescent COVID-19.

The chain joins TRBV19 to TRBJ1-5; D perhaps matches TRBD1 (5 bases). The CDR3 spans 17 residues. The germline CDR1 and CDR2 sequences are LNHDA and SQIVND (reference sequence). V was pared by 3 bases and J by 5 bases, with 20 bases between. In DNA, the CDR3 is TGTGCCAGTAGTATCATGAGTGGGGGGATTAGTTATCAGCCCCAGCATTTT. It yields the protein CASSIMSGGISYQPQHF. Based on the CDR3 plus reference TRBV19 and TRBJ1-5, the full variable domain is DGGITQSPKYLFRKEGQNVTLSCEQNLNHDAMYWYRQDPGQGLRLIYYSQIVNDFQKGDIAEGYSVSREKKESFPLTVTSAQKNPTAFYLCASSIMSGGISYQPQHFGDGTRLSIL.

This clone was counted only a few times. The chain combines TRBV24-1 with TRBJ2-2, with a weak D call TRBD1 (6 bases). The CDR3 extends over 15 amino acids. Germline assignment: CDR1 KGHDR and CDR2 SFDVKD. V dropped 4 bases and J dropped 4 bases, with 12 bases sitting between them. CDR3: CATSDSDRPTGELFF. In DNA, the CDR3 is TGTGCCACCAGTGACTCCGACAGGCCCACCGGGGAGCTGTTTTTT.

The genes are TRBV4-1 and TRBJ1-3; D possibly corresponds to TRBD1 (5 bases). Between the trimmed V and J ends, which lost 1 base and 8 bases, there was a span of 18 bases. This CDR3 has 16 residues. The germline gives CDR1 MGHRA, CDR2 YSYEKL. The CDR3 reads CASSQVPRGNRHTIYF. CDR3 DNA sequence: TGCGCCAGCAGCCAAGTCCCCCGGGGGAACCGTCACACCATATATTTT.

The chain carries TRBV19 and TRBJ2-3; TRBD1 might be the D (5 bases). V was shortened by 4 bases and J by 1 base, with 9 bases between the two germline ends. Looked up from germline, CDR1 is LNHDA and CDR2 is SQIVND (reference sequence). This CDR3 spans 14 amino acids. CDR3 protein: CASSTGPRTDTQYF. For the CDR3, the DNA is TGTGCCAGTAGTACAGGGCCTCGCACAGATACGCAGTATTTT.

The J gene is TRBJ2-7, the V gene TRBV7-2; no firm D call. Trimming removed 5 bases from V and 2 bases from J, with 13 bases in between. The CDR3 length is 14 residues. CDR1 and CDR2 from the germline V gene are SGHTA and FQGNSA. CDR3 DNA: TGTGCCAGCAGCCTCGTGGGCTTTACCTACGAGCAGTACTTC. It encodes CASSLVGFTYEQYF.

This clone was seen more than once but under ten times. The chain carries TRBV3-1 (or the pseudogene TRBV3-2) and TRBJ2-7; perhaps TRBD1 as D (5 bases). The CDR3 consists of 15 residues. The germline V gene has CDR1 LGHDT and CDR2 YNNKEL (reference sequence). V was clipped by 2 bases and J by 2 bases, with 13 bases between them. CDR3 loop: CASSQMGLKAYEQYF. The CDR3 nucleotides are TGTGCCAGCAGCCAAATGGGGCTGAAGGCCTACGAGCAGTACTTC.

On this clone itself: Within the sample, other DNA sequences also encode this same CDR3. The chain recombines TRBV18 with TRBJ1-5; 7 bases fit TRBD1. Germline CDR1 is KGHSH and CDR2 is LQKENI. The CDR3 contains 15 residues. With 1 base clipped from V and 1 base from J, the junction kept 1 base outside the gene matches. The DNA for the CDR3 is TGTGCCAGCTCACCACAGGGGGCAAGCAATCAGCCCCAGCATTTT. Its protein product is CASSPQGASNQPQHF.

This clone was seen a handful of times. In nucleotides, the CDR3 is TGCGCCAGCAGCTTGGGTGGCGGGGGCGAGCAGTACTTC. This encodes CASSLGGGGEQYF. The rearrangement joins TRBV5-1 to TRBJ2-7, with 7 bases matching TRBD2. The CDR3 spans 13 residues. The germline V gene encodes CDR1 SGHRS and CDR2 YFSETQ. With 0 bases clipped from V and 6 bases from J, the junction kept 3 bases outside the gene matches.

For the CDR3, the DNA is TGTGCCAGCATCCCTAGCGGGGGAACCTACAATGAGCAGTTCTTC. This encodes CASIPSGGTYNEQFF. The chain recombines TRBV3-1 (or the pseudogene TRBV3-2) with TRBJ2-1; the match to TRBD2 covers 10 bases. There are 15 residues in the CDR3. Germline CDR1 and CDR2: LGHDT and YNNKEL (reference sequence). V lost 7 bases, J lost 2 bases, and 5 bases stayed unmatched.

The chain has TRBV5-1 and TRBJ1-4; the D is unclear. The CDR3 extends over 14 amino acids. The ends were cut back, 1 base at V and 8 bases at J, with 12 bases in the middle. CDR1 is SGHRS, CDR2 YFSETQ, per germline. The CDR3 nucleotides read TGCGCCAGCAGCTTGACGGGGAGAAACGAAAAACTGTTTTTT. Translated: CASSLTGRNEKLFF.

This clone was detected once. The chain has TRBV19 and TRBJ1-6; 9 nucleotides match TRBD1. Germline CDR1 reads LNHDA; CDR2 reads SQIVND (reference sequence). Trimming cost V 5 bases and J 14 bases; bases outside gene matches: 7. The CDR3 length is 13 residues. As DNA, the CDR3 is TGTGCCAGTAGTTGGACAGGGGCGTCGGCCCTCCACTTT. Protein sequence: CASSWTGASALHF.

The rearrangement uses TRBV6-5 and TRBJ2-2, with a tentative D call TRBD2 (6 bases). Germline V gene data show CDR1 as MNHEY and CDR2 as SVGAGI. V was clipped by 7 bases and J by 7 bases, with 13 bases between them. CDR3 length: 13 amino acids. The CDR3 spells CASNPGAFGELFF. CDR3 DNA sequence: TGTGCCAGCAACCCGGGAGCGTTCGGGGAGCTGTTTTTT.

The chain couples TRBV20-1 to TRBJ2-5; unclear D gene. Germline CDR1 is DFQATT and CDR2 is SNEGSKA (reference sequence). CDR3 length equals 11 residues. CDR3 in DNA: TGCAGCGTCGGGTTGGAAGAGACCCAGTACTTC. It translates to CSVGLEETQYF.

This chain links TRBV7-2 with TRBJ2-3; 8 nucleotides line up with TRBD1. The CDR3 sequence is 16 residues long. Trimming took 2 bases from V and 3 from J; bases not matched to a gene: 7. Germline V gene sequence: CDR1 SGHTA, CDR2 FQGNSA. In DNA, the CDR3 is TGTGCCAGCAGCTTAAACCCCGGACAGGGAACAGATACGCAGTATTTT. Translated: CASSLNPGQGTDTQYF.

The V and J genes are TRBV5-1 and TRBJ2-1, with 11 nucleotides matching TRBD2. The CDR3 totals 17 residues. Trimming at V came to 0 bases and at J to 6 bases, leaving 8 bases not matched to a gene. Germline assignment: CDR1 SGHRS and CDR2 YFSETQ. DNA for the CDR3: TGCGCCAGCAGCTTGGGATTAGCGGGAGGGCCATTCAATGAGCAGTTCTTC. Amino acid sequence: CASSLGLAGGPFNEQFF.

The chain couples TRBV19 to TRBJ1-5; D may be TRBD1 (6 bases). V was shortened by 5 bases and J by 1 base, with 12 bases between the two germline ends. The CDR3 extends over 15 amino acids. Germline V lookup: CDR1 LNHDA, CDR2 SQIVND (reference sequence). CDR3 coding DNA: TGTGCCAGTAGTTCTCAGGGGCTGAGCAATCAGCCCCAGCATTTT. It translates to CASSSQGLSNQPQHF.

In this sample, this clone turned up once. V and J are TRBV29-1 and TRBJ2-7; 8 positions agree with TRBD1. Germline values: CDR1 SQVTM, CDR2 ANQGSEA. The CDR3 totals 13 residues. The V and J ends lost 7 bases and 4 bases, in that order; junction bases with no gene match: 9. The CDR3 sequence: CSARTGISYEQYF. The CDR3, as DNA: TGCAGCGCACGGACAGGGATCTCGTACGAGCAGTACTTC.

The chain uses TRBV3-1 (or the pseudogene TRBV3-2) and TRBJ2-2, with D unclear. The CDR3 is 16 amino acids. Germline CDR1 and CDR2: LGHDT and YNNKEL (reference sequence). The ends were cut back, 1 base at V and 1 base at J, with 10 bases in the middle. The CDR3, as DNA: TGTGCCAGCAGCCAAGTCATAGCTTTGAACACCGGGGAGCTGTTTTTT. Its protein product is CASSQVIALNTGELFF.

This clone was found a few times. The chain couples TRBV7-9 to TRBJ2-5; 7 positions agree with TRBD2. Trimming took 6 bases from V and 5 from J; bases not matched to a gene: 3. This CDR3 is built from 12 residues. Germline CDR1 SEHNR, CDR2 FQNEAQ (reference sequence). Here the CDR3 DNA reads TGTGCCAGCAGGGCCGGGGGGGAGACCCAGTACTTC. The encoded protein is CASRAGGETQYF.

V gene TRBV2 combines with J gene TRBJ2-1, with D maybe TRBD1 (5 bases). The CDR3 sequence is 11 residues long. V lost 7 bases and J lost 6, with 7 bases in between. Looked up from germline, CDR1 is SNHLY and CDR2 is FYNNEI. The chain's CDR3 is CASTRGNEQFF. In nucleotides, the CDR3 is TGTGCCAGCACTAGGGGCAATGAGCAGTTCTTC.

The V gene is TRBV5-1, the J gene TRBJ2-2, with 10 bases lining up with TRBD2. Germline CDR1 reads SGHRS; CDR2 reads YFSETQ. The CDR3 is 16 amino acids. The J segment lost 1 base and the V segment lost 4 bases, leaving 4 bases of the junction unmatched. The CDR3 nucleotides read TGCGCCAGCAGCGGACGGACTAGCGGGAACACCGGGGAGCTGTTTTTT. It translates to CASSGRTSGNTGELFF.

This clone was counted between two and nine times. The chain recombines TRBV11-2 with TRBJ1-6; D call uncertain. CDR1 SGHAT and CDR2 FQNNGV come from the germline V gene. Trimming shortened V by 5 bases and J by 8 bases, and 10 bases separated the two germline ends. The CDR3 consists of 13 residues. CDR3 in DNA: TGTGCCAGCAGCCTAAACTCCTATTCACCCCTCCACTTT. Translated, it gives CASSLNSYSPLHF.

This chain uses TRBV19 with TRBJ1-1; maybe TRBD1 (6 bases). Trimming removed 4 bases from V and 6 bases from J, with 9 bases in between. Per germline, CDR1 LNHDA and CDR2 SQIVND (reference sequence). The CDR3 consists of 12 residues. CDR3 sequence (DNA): TGTGCCAGTAGTAAACAGGGCGCTGAAGCTTTCTTT. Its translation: CASSKQGAEAFF. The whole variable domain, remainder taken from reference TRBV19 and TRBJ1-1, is DGGITQSPKYLFRKEGQNVTLSCEQNLNHDAMYWYRQDPGQGLRLIYYSQIVNDFQKGDIAEGYSVSREKKESFPLTVTSAQKNPTAFYLCASSKQGAEAFFGQGTRLTVV.

DNA of the CDR3: TGTGCCAGCAGCCGATACTCAGGGCGCAACACTGAAGCTTTCTTT. It encodes CASSRYSGRNTEAFF. The V and J genes are TRBV3-1 (or the pseudogene TRBV3-2) and TRBJ1-1; TRBD1 is a possible D gene (5 bases). The V end was cut by 4 bases, the J end by 2 bases, with 14 bases between. Germline V CDR1 and CDR2: LGHDT, YNNKEL (reference sequence). The CDR3 covers 15 residues.

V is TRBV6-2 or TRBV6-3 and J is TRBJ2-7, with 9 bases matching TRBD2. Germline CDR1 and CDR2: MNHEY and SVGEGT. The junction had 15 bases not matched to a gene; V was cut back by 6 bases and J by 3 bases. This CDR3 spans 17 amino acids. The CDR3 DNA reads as TGTGCCAGCAGCCCTATGACTCTTAGCGGGGGCCACTACGAGCAGTACTTC. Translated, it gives CASSPMTLSGGHYEQYF.

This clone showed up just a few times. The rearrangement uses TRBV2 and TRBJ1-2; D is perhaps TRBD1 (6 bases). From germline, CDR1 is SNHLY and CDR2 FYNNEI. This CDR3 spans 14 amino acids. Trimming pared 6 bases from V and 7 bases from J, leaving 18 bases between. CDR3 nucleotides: TGTGCCAGCAGCTCAGGGGCGCTAATCGGTGGCTACACCTTC. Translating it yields CASSSGALIGGYTF.

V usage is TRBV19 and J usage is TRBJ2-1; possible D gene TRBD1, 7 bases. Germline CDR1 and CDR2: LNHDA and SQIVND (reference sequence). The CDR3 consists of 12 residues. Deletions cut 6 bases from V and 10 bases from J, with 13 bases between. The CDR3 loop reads CASRSGGREQFF. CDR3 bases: TGTGCCAGTAGGTCAGGGGGGCGAGAGCAGTTCTTC.

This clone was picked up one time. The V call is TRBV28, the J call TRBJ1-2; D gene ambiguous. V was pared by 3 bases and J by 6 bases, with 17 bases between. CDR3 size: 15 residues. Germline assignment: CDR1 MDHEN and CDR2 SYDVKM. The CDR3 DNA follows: TGTGCCAGCAGTTTGGTCCCCGGGGTGTTAGATGGCTACACCTTC. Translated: CASSLVPGVLDGYTF.

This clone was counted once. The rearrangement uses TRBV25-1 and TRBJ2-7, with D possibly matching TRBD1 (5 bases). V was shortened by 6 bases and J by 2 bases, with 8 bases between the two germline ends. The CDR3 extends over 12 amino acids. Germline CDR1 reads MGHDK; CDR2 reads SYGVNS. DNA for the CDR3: TGTGCCAGCAGGGACAATACCTACGAGCAGTACTTC. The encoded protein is CASRDNTYEQYF.

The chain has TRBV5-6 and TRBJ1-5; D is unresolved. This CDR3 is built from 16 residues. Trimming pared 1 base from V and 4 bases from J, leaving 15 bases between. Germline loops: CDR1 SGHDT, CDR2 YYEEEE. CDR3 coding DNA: TGTGCCAGCAGCTTGTACCGGCCGTCGACAAATCAGCCCCAGCATTTT. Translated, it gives CASSLYRPSTNQPQHF. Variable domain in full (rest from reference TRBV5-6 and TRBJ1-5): DAGVTQSPTHLIKTRGQQVTLRCSPKSGHDTVSWYQQALGQGPQFIFQYYEEEERQRGNFPDRFSGHQFPNYSSELNVNALLLGDSALYLCASSLYRPSTNQPQHFGDGTRLSIL.

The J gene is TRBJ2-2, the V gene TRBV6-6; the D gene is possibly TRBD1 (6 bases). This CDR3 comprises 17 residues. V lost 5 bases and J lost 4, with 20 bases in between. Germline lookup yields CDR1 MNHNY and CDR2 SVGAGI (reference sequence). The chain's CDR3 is CASSLLKPGQSTGELFF. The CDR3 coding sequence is TGTGCCAGCAGTCTTCTCAAGCCGGGACAAAGCACCGGGGAGCTGTTTTTT.

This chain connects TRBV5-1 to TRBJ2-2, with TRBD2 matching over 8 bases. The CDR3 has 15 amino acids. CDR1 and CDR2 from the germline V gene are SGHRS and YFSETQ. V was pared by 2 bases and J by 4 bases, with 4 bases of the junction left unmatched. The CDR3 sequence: CASSLRAGATGELFF. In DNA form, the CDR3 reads TGCGCCAGCAGCTTACGAGCGGGAGCCACCGGGGAGCTGTTTTTT. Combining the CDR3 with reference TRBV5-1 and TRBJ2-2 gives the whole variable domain KAGVTQTPRYLIKTRGQQVTLSCSPISGHRSVSWYQQTPGQGLQFLFEYFSETQRNKGNFPGRFSGRQFSNSRSEMNVSTLELGDSALYLCASSLRAGATGELFFGEGSRLTVL.